The sequence of this T cell receptor (beta chain) was determined in a study of cytomegalovirus exposure and HLA in healthy donors. There are 18 residues in the CDR3. Germline V gene data show CDR1 as ENHRY and CDR2 as SYGVKD. V lost 0 bases, J lost 0 bases, and 15 bases lay in between. The PCR made use of 60 Vbeta and 13 Jbeta primers. Sequencing used immunoSEQ multiplex PCR; TCRdb keeps in-frame clones, though not all of them. In the table there are hundreds of thousands of clones, over 70% of which are singletons. The receptor was derived from a boy aged 2 to 10 in good health and CMV-seronegative. The chain links TRBV10-3 to TRBJ2-1; maybe TRBD1 (6 bases). Sequencing used PBMCs. CDR3 sequence reads: CAISESGAFQSSYNEQFF. CDR3 nucleotides: TGTGCCATCAGTGAGTCGGGGGCTTTTCAGAGCTCCTACAATGAGCAGTTCTTC.